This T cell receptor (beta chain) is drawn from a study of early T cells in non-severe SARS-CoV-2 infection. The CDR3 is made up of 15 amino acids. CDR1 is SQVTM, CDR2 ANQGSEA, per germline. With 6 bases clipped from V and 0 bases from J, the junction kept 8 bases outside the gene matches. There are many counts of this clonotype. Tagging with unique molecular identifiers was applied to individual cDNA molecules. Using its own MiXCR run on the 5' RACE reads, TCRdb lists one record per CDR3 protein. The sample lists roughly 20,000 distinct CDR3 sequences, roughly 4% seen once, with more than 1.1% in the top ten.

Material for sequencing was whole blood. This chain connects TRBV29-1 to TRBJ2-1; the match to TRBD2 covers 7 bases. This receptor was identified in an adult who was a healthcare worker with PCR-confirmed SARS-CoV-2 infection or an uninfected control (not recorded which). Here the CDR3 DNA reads TGCAGCGTGATGGGACTACCGAGCTCCTACAATGAGCAGTTCTTC. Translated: CSVMGLPSSYNEQFF.